A few counts support the clone carrying this T cell receptor (beta chain). This sample stems from a study of human T cells and chemical hapten exposure. This sample's time point: patch test 1, 2 weeks after DPC sensitization. As to treatment: therapeutic diphenylcyclopropenone sensitization with weekly scalp DPC. A single record per CDR3 protein comes from TCRdb applying MiXCR to the RACE reads. The data show 90,000 or so distinct CDR3 sequences, about 10% seen once. This sequence was found in a man aged 40-49 years with alopecia areata. Some clones in this sample may be carry-over from other donors' samples. The material was whole blood, obtained in connection with sensitization to the hapten diphenylcyclopropenone (DPC).

The CDR3 DNA reads TGTGCCAGCAGTCACCTTAGAGCGGGAAAGGGAACAGATACGCAGTATTTT. This encodes CASSHLRAGKGTDTQYF. The chain links TRBV6-2 or TRBV6-3 to TRBJ2-3, with 7 bases identical to TRBD2. There are 17 residues in the CDR3. CDR1 and CDR2 (germline): MNHEY, SVGEGT. Germline trimming cut 5 bases from V and 3 bases from J; bases unmatched to any gene: 14.